A single sample is the source of the 13 T cell receptor beta chains below, sequenced in a study of shared clonotypes between healthy human individuals. Libraries were prepared by immunoSEQ multiplex PCR; TCRdb keeps only in-frame clonotypes and omits some of them. The sample lists around 600,000 clones; roughly 98% were seen once. Cells designated naive CD8 were CD45RO-negative and were positively selected for CCR7, with terminally differentiated effector memory CD45RA+ cells excluded. The sample consisted of naive CD8+ T cells sorted from blood. The receptors derive from a man aged 25-45 years in good health.

The rearrangement links TRBV7-2 to TRBJ2-1; 9 bases line up with TRBD1. CDR3 length: 14 amino acids. CDR1 and CDR2 from the germline V gene are SGHTA and FQGNSA. The junction had 10 bases not matched to a gene; V was cut back by 7 bases and J by 9 bases. DNA of the CDR3: TGTGCCAGCAAGGGGGGGACAGGGTCCCGTGAGCAGTTCTTC. Translated, it gives CASKGGTGSREQFF.

V is TRBV7-9 and J is TRBJ2-1; 9 positions agree with TRBD1. The CDR3 loop spans 16 amino acids. The J segment lost 1 base and the V segment lost 4 bases, leaving 5 bases of the junction unmatched. The germline CDR1 and CDR2 sequences are SEHNR and FQNEAQ (reference sequence). CDR3 in amino acids: CASSSTGGASYNEQFF. The CDR3 nucleotides are TGTGCCAGCAGCTCAACAGGGGGCGCGTCCTACAATGAGCAGTTCTTC. Full variable domain (rest looked up from reference TRBV7-9 and TRBJ2-1): DTGVSQNPRHKITKRGQNVTFRCDPISEHNRLYWYRQTLGQGPEFLTYFQNEAQLEKSRLLSDRFSAERPKGSFSTLEIQRTEQGDSAMYLCASSSTGGASYNEQFFGPGTRLTVL.

The V and J genes are TRBV7-7 and TRBJ2-2, with TRBD2 as a possible D gene (5 bases). This CDR3 region has 15 residues. The V gene's germline CDR1 is SSHAT and CDR2 FNYEAQ (reference sequence). Trimming shortened V by 5 bases and J by 1 base, and 11 bases separated the two germline ends. Written as DNA, the CDR3 is TGTGCCAGCAGCCCATCGGCGGGGAACACCGGGGAGCTGTTTTTT. Translating it yields CASSPSAGNTGELFF.

To note about this clone: Other DNA sequences within the sample encode an identical CDR3. The gene calls are TRBV27 and TRBJ1-4, with D maybe TRBD1 (6 bases). Germline V lookup: CDR1 MNHEY, CDR2 SMNVEV (reference sequence). V lost 3 bases, J lost 7 bases, and 12 bases lay in between. The CDR3 covers 14 residues. In DNA form, the CDR3 reads TGTGCCAGCAGTTTGCTAGGGGGTGGTGAAAAACTGTTTTTT. Translated, it gives CASSLLGGGEKLFF.

This clone was found once. The J gene is TRBJ2-7, the V gene TRBV5-4; D not resolved. Germline V gene lookup returns CDR1 SGHNT and CDR2 YYREEE (reference sequence). V dropped 4 bases and J dropped 9 bases, with 11 bases sitting between them. The CDR3 has 11 residues. The CDR3 loop is CASSHGTRQYF. CDR3 DNA: TGTGCCAGCAGCCACGGAACAAGGCAGTACTTC.

V is TRBV6-1 and J is TRBJ2-3; the D gene is possibly TRBD1 (6 bases). This CDR3 spans 16 amino acids. Trimming removed 4 bases at V and 4 bases at J, with 18 bases between. Germline-derived CDR1 and CDR2 are MNHNS and SASEGT. This CDR3 is CASSARQASAADTQYF. CDR3 DNA sequence: TGTGCCAGCAGTGCTAGACAGGCCTCGGCCGCAGATACGCAGTATTTT.

The rearrangement uses TRBV6-1 and TRBJ2-7, with 9 bases lining up with TRBD2. V lost 2 bases, J lost 3 bases, and 5 bases stayed unmatched. CDR1 MNHNS and CDR2 SASEGT come from the germline V gene. This CDR3 contains 15 residues. For the CDR3, the DNA is TGTGCCAGCAGTGAATACGCGACTAGCGGCTACGAGCAGTACTTC. The encoded protein is CASSEYATSGYEQYF.

This clone was counted once. The V call is TRBV6-6, the J call TRBJ2-1; no clear D. The CDR3 loop spans 14 amino acids. Germline assignment: CDR1 MNHNY and CDR2 SVGAGI (reference sequence). Between the trimmed V and J ends, which lost 2 bases and 8 bases, there was a span of 13 bases. CDR3 region: CASSYGLPGDEQFF. The CDR3 DNA follows: TGTGCCAGCAGTTACGGCCTCCCTGGGGATGAGCAGTTCTTC.

The chain carries TRBV5-1 and TRBJ1-5; unclear D gene. The V end was cut by 1 base, the J end by 1 base, with 9 bases between. CDR3 length: 15 residues. Per germline, CDR1 SGHRS and CDR2 YFSETQ. In DNA form, the CDR3 reads TGCGCCAGCAGCTTGCACGGAGTCAGCAATCAGCCCCAGCATTTT. It yields the protein CASSLHGVSNQPQHF.

This clone appeared once. The V and J genes are TRBV18 and TRBJ2-7, with TRBD2 matching 9 bases. The CDR3 loop spans 14 amino acids. Trimming at V came to 6 bases and at J to 2 bases, leaving 5 bases not matched to a gene. Per the germline V gene, CDR1 is KGHSH and CDR2 is LQKENI. DNA for the CDR3: TGTGCCAGCTCTACTAGCGGGCCAACCTACGAGCAGTACTTC. Translated, it gives CASSTSGPTYEQYF.

The gene calls are TRBV5-1 and TRBJ2-7, with 8 bases fitting TRBD1. CDR1 SGHRS and CDR2 YFSETQ come from the germline V gene. The CDR3 length is 14 residues. Losses at the gene ends were 0 bases for V and 4 bases for J; bases not matched to a gene: 3. CDR3 amino acids: CASSLGTGRYEQYF. CDR3 DNA: TGCGCCAGCAGCTTGGGGACAGGGAGATACGAGCAGTACTTC.

The rearrangement uses TRBV6-5 and TRBJ1-3; D is uncertain. Germline V gene data show CDR1 as MNHEY and CDR2 as SVGAGI. V shed 0 bases and J shed 4 bases, with 7 bases lying between them. The CDR3 contains 14 residues. The CDR3 nucleotides are TGTGCCAGCAGTTACTCGGGAGGGGGAAACACCATATATTTT. The encoded protein is CASSYSGGGNTIYF.

The chain uses TRBV6-4 and TRBJ2-7; no reliable D call. CDR3 length equals 11 residues. Germline values: CDR1 MRHNA, CDR2 SNTAGT. The ends were cut back, 6 bases at V and 2 bases at J, with 5 bases in the middle. DNA for the CDR3: TGTGCCAGCAGGCATACCTACGAGCAGTACTTC. As protein: CASRHTYEQYF.